The 2 T cell receptor beta chains below come from one sample, sequenced in a study of cytomegalovirus exposure and HLA in healthy donors (dated 2017 in TCRdb). Libraries were prepared through the immunoSEQ multiplex PCR assay. The multiplex PCR relied on a mix of 60 forward primers for TCR Vbeta segments and 13 reverse primers for TCR Jbeta segments. As stored in TCRdb, this immuneACCESS dataset retains in-frame rearrangements with V and J assigned. A fraction of the clones does not appear; measured against another copy, unresolved V genes explain less than half of the discrepancy, and the remainder lacks a known reason. The sample has approximately 85,000 clones on record, approximately 80% of them singletons. The ten largest make up about 30% of the sample. The source material was PBMCs. Receptors were obtained from a man over 45 in good health and CMV-seropositive.

This clone has a count of ten or more. The rearrangement joins TRBV7-6 to TRBJ2-2; TRBD2 matches at 14 bases. Trimming took 4 bases from V and 0 from J; bases not matched to a gene: 10. The CDR3 covers 20 residues. Germline CDR1 and CDR2: SGHVS and FNYEAQ. CDR3 DNA: TGTGCCAGCAGCTCCGGACTAGCGGGAGGCAATTTCGCGAACACCGGGGAGCTGTTTTTT. This encodes CASSSGLAGGNFANTGELFF.

This chain links TRBV7-9 with TRBJ2-7, with D tentatively TRBD2 (7 bases). CDR1 and CDR2 from the germline V gene are SEHNR and FQNEAQ (reference sequence). Trimming removed 5 bases at V and 2 bases at J, with 16 bases between. The CDR3 contains 15 residues. CDR3 sequence (DNA): TGTGCCAGCAGCCTTACGGGGGGCCTTCCCTACGAGCAGTACTTC. This codes for CASSLTGGLPYEQYF.